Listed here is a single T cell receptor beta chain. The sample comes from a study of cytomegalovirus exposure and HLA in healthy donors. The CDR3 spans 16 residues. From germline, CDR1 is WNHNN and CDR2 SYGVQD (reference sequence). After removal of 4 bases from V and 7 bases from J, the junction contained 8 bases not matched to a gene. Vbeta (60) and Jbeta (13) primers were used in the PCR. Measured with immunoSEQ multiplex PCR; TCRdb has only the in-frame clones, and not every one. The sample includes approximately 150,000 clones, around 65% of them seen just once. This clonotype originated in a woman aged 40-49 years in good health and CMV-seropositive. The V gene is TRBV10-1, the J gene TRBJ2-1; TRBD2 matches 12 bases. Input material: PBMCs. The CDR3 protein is CASSGRSLAGGNEQFF. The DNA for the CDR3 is TGCGCCAGCAGTGGAAGGTCACTAGCGGGGGGTAATGAGCAGTTCTTC.